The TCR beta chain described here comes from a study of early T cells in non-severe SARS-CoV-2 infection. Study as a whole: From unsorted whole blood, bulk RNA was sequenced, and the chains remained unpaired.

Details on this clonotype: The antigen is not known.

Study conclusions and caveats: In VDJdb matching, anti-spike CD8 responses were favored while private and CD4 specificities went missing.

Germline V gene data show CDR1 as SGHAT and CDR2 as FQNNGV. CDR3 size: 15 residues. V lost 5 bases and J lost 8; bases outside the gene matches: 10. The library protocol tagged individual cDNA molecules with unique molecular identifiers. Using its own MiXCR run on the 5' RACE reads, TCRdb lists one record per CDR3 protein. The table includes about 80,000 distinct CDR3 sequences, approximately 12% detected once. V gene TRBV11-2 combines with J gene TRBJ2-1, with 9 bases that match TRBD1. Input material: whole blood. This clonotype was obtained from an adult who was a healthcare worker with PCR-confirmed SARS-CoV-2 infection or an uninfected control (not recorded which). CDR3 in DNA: TGTGCCAGCAGCCCAAACAGGGGGCGGAGATATGAGCAGTTCTTC. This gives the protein CASSPNRGRRYEQFF. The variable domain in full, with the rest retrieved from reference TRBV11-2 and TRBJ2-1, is EAGVAQSPRYKIIEKRQSVAFWCNPISGHATLYWYQQILGQGPKLLIQFQNNGVVDDSQLPKDRFSAERLKGVDSTLKIQPAKLEDSAVYLCASSPNRGRRYEQFFGPGTRLTVL.